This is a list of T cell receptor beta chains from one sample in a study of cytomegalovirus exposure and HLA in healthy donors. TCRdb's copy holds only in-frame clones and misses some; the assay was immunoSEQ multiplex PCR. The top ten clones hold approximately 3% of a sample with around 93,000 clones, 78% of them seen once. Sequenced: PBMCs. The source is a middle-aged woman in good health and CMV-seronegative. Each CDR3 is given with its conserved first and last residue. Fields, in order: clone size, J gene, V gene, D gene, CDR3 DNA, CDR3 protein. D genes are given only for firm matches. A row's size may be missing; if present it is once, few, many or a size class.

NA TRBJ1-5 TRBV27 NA TGTGCCAGCAGTTTCAGTACAGGCAATCAGCCCCAGCATTTT CASSFSTGNQPQHF
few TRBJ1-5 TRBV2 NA TGTGCCAGCCTACAGGACCGCAATCAGCCCCAGCATTTT CASLQDRNQPQHF
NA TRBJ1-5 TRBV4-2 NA TGTGCCAGCAGCCAAGGGAACAGGGTTGATCAGCCCCAGCATTTT CASSQGNRVDQPQHF
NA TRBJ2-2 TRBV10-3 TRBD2 TGTGCCATCAGCGGGACTAGCGGGAGCGAAACCGGGGAGCTGTTTTTT CAISGTSGSETGELFF
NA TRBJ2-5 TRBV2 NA TGTGCCAGCAGTGAAGCGCGAGGGACTAAGACAGGAGAGACCCAGTACTTC CASSEARGTKTGETQYF
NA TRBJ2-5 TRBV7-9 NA TGTGCCAGCAGCTATACAGGGAGAGAGACCCAGTACTTC CASSYTGRETQYF
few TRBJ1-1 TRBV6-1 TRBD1 TGTGCCATCGGTCGGGGCGAGGGGGCGAACACTGAAGCTTTCTTT CAIGRGEGANTEAFF
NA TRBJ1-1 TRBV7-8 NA TGTGCCAGCAGCCCTTTGGCAGGGGAAATCGCTGAAGCTTTCTTT CASSPLAGEIAEAFF
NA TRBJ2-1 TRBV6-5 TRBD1 TGTGCCAGCAGTTACCGACAGGGGGGAGAGCAGTTCTTC CASSYRQGGEQFF
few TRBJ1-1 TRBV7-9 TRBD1 TGTGCCAGCATCCCGGGACAGAGAAACACTGAAGCTTTCTTT CASIPGQRNTEAFF
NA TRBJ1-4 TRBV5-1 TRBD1 TGCGCCAGCAGTTTCGACAGGGTTGCAACTAATGAAAAACTGTTTTTT CASSFDRVATNEKLFF
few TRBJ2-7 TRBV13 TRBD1 TGTGCCAGCAGCTTAGTTGGGACAGGGGGCCACGAGCAGTACTTC CASSLVGTGGHEQYF
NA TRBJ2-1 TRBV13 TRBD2 TGTGCCAGCAGCTCCCCGACTAGCGTTGGAGTAGGGTCCTACAATGAGCAGTTCTTC CASSSPTSVGVGSYNEQFF
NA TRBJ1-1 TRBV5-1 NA TGCGCCAGCAGCTATGGACAAATCTCATGGGACACTGAAGCTTTCTTT CASSYGQISWDTEAFF
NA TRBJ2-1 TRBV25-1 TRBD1 TGTGCCAGCAGAACAGGGGGCTGGACAGGGCTAGGGTACAATGAGCAGTTCTTC CASRTGGWTGLGYNEQFF
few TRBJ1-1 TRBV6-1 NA TGTGCCAGCAGTGACACTCCGGGGTACCACACTGAAGCTTTCTTT CASSDTPGYHTEAFF
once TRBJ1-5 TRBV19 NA TGTGCCAGTAGTATACGGGTGAGTGGCAATCAGCCCCAGCATTTT CASSIRVSGNQPQHF
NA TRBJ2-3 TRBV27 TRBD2 TGTGCCAGCAGTGTTCGACTAGCGGGAGGCGCAGATACGCAGTATTTT CASSVRLAGGADTQYF
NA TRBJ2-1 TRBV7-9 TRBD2 TGTGCCAGCAGCCGGACTAGCACCGAGCAGTTCTTC CASSRTSTEQFF
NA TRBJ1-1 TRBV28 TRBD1 TGTGCCAGCAGGACTTCCAGGGGGCCGGGGACTGAAGCTTTCTTT CASRTSRGPGTEAFF
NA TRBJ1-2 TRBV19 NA TGTGCCAGTAGTTTTACATCGAACTATGGCTACACCTTC CASSFTSNYGYTF
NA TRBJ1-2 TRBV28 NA TGTGCCAGCAGCATGCAGGGTCTGACTAACTATGGCTACACCTTC CASSMQGLTNYGYTF
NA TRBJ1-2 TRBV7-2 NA TGTGCCAGCAGCCAACAGGGAATGGGTGGCTACACCTTC CASSQQGMGGYTF
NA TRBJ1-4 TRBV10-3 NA TGTGCCATCAGTCCGGTGGGGACACCTTCAACTAATGAAAAACTGTTTTTT CAISPVGTPSTNEKLFF
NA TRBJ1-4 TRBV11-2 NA TGTGCCAGCAGCTTAGACTTTGGGGCAGGGAGGGTGTTTTTT CASSLDFGAGRVFF
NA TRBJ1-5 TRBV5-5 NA TGTGCCAGCAGCTTGGGACAGGCGTGGGTTGCCAATCAGCCCCAGCATTTT CASSLGQAWVANQPQHF
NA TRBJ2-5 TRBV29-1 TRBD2 TGCAGCGTTGTTCCCGGATTAGCGGGATTGGAGACCCAGTACTTC CSVVPGLAGLETQYF
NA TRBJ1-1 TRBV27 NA TGTGCCAGCTTTTCCCACCGGGGGAGCACTGAAGCTTTCTTT CASFSHRGSTEAFF
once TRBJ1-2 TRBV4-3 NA TGCGCCAGCAGCCAATCAGGACTGTCCCTGGGCTACACCTTC CASSQSGLSLGYTF
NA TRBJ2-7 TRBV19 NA TGTGCCAGTAAGGGACAAAACTTCTTCGAGCAGTACTTC CASKGQNFFEQYF
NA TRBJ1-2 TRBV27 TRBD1 TGTGCCAGCAGTTTATTTGCGACAGGGGCCTCCTATGGCTACACCTTC CASSLFATGASYGYTF
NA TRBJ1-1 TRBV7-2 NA TGTGCCAGCAGCTTATTGGGACAACCAGGGAACACTGAAGCTTTCTTT CASSLLGQPGNTEAFF
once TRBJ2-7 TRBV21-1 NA TGTGCCAGCAGCAAAGGGAGGGGGCCGGAGGACTACGAGCAGTACTTC CASSKGRGPEDYEQYF
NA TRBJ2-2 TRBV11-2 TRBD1 TGTGCCAGCAGCCCACAGGGGACCGGGGAGCTGTTTTTT CASSPQGTGELFF
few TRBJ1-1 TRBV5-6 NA TGTGCCAGCAGCTTGGTAGGGGGGGAGCCTGAAGCTTTCTTT CASSLVGGEPEAFF
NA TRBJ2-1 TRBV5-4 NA TGTGCCAGCAGCTTGGCGTCTCCTAGCTCCTACAATGAGCAGTTCTTC CASSLASPSSYNEQFF
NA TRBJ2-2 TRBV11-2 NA TGTGCCAGCAGCTTAGGTCATCGGTCCCGAGGAACCGGGGAGCTGTTTTTT CASSLGHRSRGTGELFF
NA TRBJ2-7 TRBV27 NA TGTGCCAGCAGCCCCCCTAGGCGGCCCGGCGCCTACGAGCAGTACTTC CASSPPRRPGAYEQYF
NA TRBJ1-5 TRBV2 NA TGTGCCAGCAGTTATGACAGGCTCCAGCATTTT CASSYDRLQHF
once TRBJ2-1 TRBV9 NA TGTGCCAGCAGCGTAGGGAACCGGCCTAAGGCGGGGAATGAGCAGTTCTTC CASSVGNRPKAGNEQFF
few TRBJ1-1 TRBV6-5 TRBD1 TGTGCCAGCAGCTCGACAGGGGACACTGAAGCTTTCTTT CASSSTGDTEAFF
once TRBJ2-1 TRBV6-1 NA TGTGCCAGCAGTGAAAGGTTCAGGGGGGCCAATGAGCAGTTCTTC CASSERFRGANEQFF
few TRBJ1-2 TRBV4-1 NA TGCGCCAGCAGCGGGTATCGGGATGGCTACACCTTC CASSGYRDGYTF
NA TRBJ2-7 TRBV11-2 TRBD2 TGTGCCAGCAGCAAGTCGGGACTATCATCCTACGAGCAGTACTTC CASSKSGLSSYEQYF
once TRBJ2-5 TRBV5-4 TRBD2 TGTGCCAGCAGCCTCCAAGCGGGAGGTATCCAGTACTTC CASSLQAGGIQYF
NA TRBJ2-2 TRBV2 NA TGTGCCAGCAGGGGTGGGACTGCATCGGTGGGGCTGTTTTTT CASRGGTASVGLFF
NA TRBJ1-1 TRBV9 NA TGCGCCAGCAGCGTAAATGGGGGGATGAACACTGAAGCTTTCTTT CASSVNGGMNTEAFF
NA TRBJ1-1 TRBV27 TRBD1 TGTGCCAGCAGTTTATCCGGGACAGGGGGCACTGAAGCTTTCTTT CASSLSGTGGTEAFF
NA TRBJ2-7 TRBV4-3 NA TGCGCCAGCAGCCAAGACATAGCCTACGAGCAGTACTTC CASSQDIAYEQYF
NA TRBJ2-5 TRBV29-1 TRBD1 TGCAGCGTCCACCTAACGGACAGGGAGAGAAAAGAGACCCAGTACTTC CSVHLTDRERKETQYF
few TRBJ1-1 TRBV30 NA TGTGCCTGGAAACACCTTGAAGCTTTCTTT CAWKHLEAFF
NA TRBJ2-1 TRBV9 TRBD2 TGTGCCAGCAGCCCCCCCGGGACTAGCAGATACAATGAGCAGTTCTTC CASSPPGTSRYNEQFF
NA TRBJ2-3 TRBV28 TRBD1 TGTGCCACAAGGACAGGGGGTTCAGATACGCAGTATTTT CATRTGGSDTQYF
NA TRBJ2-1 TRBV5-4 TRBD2 TGTGCCAGCAGCCGTAGCGGGAGCTCCTACAATGAGCAGTTCTTC CASSRSGSSYNEQFF
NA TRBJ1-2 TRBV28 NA TGTGCCAGTGGCTCCTATGGCTACACCTTC CASGSYGYTF
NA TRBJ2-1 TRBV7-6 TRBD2 TGTGCCAGCAGCTTAGTTTCGGCTAGCGGGAGGGCCTCCAGCAATGAGCAGTTCTTC CASSLVSASGRASSNEQFF
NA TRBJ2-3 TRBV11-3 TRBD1 TGTGCCAGCAGCTTAGGGACAGGGTCATCAGATACGCAGTATTTT CASSLGTGSSDTQYF
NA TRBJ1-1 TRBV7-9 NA TGTGCCAGCAGCTTAGGACAGCGTGAAGCTTTCTTT CASSLGQREAFF
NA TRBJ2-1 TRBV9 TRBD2 TGTGCCAGCAGCGTAGATCCAGCGGGAGTGGTCAATGAGCAGTTCTTC CASSVDPAGVVNEQFF
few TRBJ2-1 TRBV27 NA TGTGCCAGCAGAGCTAGCAGCGAGCAGTTCTTC CASRASSEQFF